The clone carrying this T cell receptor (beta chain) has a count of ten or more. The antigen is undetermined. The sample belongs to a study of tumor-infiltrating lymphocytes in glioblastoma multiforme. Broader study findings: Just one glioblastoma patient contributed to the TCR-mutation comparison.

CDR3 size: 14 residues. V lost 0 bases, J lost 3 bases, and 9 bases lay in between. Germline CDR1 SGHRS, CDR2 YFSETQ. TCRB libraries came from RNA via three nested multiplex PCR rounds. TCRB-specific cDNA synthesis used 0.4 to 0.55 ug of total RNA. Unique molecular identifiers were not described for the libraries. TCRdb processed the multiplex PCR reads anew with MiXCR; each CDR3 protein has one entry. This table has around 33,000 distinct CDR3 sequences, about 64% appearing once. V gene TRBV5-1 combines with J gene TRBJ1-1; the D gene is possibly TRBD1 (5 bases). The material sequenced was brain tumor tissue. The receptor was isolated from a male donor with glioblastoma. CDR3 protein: CASSLGGGYTEAFF. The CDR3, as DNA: TGCGCCAGCAGCTTGGGGGGGGGATACACTGAAGCTTTCTTT.